Here is one T cell receptor beta chain with its context. The data were obtained in a study of control samples from healthy donors and cancer patients. Sequenced by immunoSEQ multiplex PCR; TCRdb stores in-frame clones only, minus some. The sample shows 100,000 or so clones, roughly nine tenths of them seen only once. CDR1 and CDR2 from the germline V gene are KGHSH and LQKENI. The V and J ends lost 3 bases and 0 bases respectively, with 11 bases between them. The CDR3 is 15 amino acids. This clonotype was sampled from a woman in her twenties or thirties in good health. V usage is TRBV18 and J usage is TRBJ1-1, with a tentative D call TRBD1 (5 bases). Sample: blood. The CDR3 DNA reads TGTGCCAGCTCACCCCTTGGGGGGGTGAACACTGAAGCTTTCTTT. Protein: CASSPLGGVNTEAFF.